The T cell receptor beta chain under discussion was sequenced for a study of blood T cell repertoires in COVID-19 (dated by TCRdb to the early 2020s). Regarding the research as a whole: Collaborator samples came from the United States, Italy and Spain and covered acute and convalescent phases of COVID-19. The material from the prospective study consisted of cDNA or gDNA derived from T cells, B-cell-depleted T cells, or PBMCs. Deeply sampled blood TCRbeta repertoires from subjects exposed to, actively infected with, or recovered from COVID-19 were included in the dataset. The repertoires were released in a freely available public database intended as a resource for research on the immune response to SARS-CoV-2. Samples were obtained from the ongoing ImmuneRACE study (first 160 participants) and from about 1,300 subjects provided by 6 global collaborators. Nearly every sample came with metadata listing a de-identified subject ID, COVID-19 status, age in years and sex. Where HLA class I and class II types were available, the types were taken from metadata supplied by the sample provider, not from assay-based typing.

Trimming removed 2 bases from V and 10 bases from J; the gene matches leave 6 bases unexplained. The CDR3 starts with the cysteine, ends with the phenylalanine, and has 14 residues. CDR3 DNA is the only sequence kept; it has 42 bases, read in frame from the first base. CDR1 and CDR2, looked up from the germline V gene, are SGHTA and FQGTGA. TCRbeta CDR3 regions were amplified from genomic DNA by means of the immunoSEQ Assay, a bias-controlled multiplex PCR. The source study handled its data this way. The number of nucleated cells in each sample was estimated by amplification of reference gene primers within the assay. To quantify the absolute abundance of each unique TCRbeta CDR3 rearrangement, sequence reads were collapsed and filtered. For each sample, productive Simpson clonality was calculated as the square root of Simpson's diversity index over productive rearrangements. TCRdb mirrors the immuneACCESS table, restricted to in-frame sequences. Some clones are absent from its copies; in checked studies, under half trace to an unresolved V gene, and the reason for the others is unknown. The DNA was the basis for D and trimming; V, J and clone size are from that table. In this sample the table shows roughly 110,000 clones, 80% to 95% of which occur a single time. Jointly, the top ten make up roughly 1.2% of the sample.

Results the study describes overall, beyond this receptor: The quantity of clinical and demographic metadata differed by source and by participant and was supplied without curation.

Each collaborating institution followed its own protocols to collect whole blood in K2EDTA tubes. For TCRbeta analysis, collaborators shipped samples in one of three forms: frozen whole blood, isolated PBMCs, or DNA extracted from either of those sample types. As to this clone: There is no known antigen for this receptor. No much larger clonotype is one base removed from it; base qualities were not supplied.

The source is a woman aged 30 to 39 with acute or convalescent COVID-19. The sequenced sample was peripheral blood. The rearranged segments are TRBV7-3 and TRBJ2-1; 9 central nucleotides agree with TRBD2. CDR3 reads: CASSLSASGVEQFF. The DNA sequence is TGTGCCAGCAGCTTATCTGCTAGCGGGGTCGAGCAGTTCTTC.